This T cell receptor beta chain was recorded in a study of T-cell reconstitution after alpha-beta-depleted transplantation in children. This CDR3 has 17 amino acids. V lost 5 bases and J 8 bases, leaving 28 bases between the germline ends. CDR1 and CDR2 from the germline V gene are DFQATT and SNEGSKA (reference sequence). TCRbeta library preparation incorporated unique molecular identifiers. TCRdb called the PCR reads again in MiXCR, with one record for every CDR3 protein. The sample lists about 400,000 distinct CDR3 sequences, about 20% occurring once. The chain has TRBV20-1 and TRBJ2-1, with D perhaps matching TRBD2 (5 bases). The TCR sequence derives from a human donor who donated a stem cell graft to a child with acute myeloid leukemia. The sample in question was PBMCs from the stem cell graft donor, obtained from the stem cell graft. For the CDR3, the DNA is TGCAGTGCTTTACATTCCGGACTGCCAACGATAGTGGATGAGCAGTTCTTC. This gives the protein CSALHSGLPTIVDEQFF.